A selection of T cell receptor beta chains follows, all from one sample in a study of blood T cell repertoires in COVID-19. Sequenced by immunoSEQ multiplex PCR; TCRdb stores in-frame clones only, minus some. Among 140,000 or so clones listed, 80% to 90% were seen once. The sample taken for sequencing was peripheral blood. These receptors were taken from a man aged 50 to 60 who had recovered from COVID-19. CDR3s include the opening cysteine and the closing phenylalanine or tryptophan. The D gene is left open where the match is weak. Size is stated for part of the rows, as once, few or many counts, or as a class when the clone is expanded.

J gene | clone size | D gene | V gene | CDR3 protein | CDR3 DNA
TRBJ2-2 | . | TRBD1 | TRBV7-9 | CASSLRTGNTGELFF | TGTGCCAGCAGCTTGAGGACAGGGAACACCGGGGAGCTGTTTTTT
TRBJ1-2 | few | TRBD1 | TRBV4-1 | CASNPTGGNKYGYTF | TGCGCCAGCAACCCTACAGGGGGCAATAAGTATGGCTACACCTTC
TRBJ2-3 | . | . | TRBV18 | CASSPTSTDTQYF | TGTGCCAGCTCACCGACTAGCACAGATACGCAGTATTTT
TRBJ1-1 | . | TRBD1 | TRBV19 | CASSIARGRITEAFF | TGTGCCAGTAGTATCGCGAGGGGGCGCATCACTGAAGCTTTCTTT
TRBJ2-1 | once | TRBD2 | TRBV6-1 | CASSEVLAGGLISRYNEQFF | TGTGCCAGCAGTGAAGTACTAGCGGGGGGACTCATTTCACGCTACAATGAGCAGTTCTTC
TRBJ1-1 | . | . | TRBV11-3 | CASTQDRNTEAFF | TGTGCCAGCACCCAGGACAGGAACACTGAAGCTTTCTTT
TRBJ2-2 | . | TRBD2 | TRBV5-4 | CASSLEGLALTGELFF | TGTGCCAGCAGCTTGGAGGGACTAGCGCTCACCGGGGAGCTGTTTTTT
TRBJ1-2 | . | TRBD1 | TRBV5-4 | CASSLEQGALNGYTF | TGTGCCAGCAGCTTGGAACAGGGGGCGCTTAATGGCTACACCTTC
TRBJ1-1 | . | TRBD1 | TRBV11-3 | CASSWGQGLNTEAFF | TGTGCCAGCAGCTGGGGACAGGGACTGAACACTGAAGCTTTCTTT
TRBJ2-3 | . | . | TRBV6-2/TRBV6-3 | CASSPSGPGDTQYF | TGTGCCAGCAGTCCCAGCGGGCCGGGGGATACGCAGTATTTT
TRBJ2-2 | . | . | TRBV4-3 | CASSLRNTENTGELFF | TGCGCCAGCAGCCTCCGTAATACAGAGAACACCGGGGAGCTGTTTTTT
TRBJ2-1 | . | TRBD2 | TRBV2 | CASSEGLAGGNEQFF | TGTGCCAGCAGTGAAGGACTAGCGGGGGGAAATGAGCAGTTCTTC
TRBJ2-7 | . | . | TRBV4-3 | CASSQAHGTYEQYF | TGCGCCAGCAGCCAAGCGCACGGGACCTACGAGCAGTACTTC
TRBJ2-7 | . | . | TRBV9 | CASSVAPNQGYEQYF | TGTGCCAGCAGCGTAGCCCCAAATCAGGGTTACGAGCAGTACTTC
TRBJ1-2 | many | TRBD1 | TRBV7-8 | CASSQDPGTGGNYGYTF | TGTGCCAGCAGCCAAGATCCCGGGACAGGGGGCAACTATGGCTACACCTTC
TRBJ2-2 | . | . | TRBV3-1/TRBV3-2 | CASSQGPQYGELFF | TGTGCCAGCAGCCAAGGGCCACAGTACGGGGAGCTGTTTTTT
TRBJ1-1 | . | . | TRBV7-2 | CASSSGLNTEAFF | TGTGCCAGCAGCTCAGGTTTGAACACTGAAGCTTTCTTT
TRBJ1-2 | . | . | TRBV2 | CASSEARTGARYGYTF | TGTGCCAGCAGTGAAGCGCGAACGGGAGCCCGATATGGCTACACCTTC
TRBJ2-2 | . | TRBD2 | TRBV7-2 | CASTRGINTGELFF | TGTGCCAGCACGCGGGGGATCAACACCGGGGAGCTGTTTTTT
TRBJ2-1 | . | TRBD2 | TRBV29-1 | CSVETSGGSEQFF | TGCAGCGTTGAGACTAGCGGGGGGTCTGAGCAGTTCTTC
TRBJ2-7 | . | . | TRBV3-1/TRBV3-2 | CASSSGTYEQYF | TGTGCCAGCAGCTCCGGGACCTACGAGCAGTACTTC
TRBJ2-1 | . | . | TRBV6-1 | CASSDIGRQNEQFF | TGTGCCAGCAGTGATATTGGCAGGCAGAATGAGCAGTTCTTC
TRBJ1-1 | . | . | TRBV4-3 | CASSQDGLKGTEAFF | TGCGCCAGCAGCCAAGATGGACTCAAGGGCACTGAAGCTTTCTTT
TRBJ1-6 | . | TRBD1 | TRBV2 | CASSARQGVTSPLHF | TGTGCCAGCAGTGCACGACAGGGAGTTACTTCACCCCTCCACTTT
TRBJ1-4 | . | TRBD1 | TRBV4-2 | CASSQVGQVEKLFF | TGTGCCAGCAGCCAAGTAGGACAGGTCGAAAAACTGTTTTTT
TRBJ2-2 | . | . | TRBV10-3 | CAISDRKIDTGELFF | TGTGCCATCAGTGATAGAAAGATCGACACCGGGGAGCTGTTTTTT
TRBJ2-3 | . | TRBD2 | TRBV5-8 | CASSFGLAGGLTDTQYF | TGTGCCAGCAGTTTCGGACTAGCGGGGGGTTTAACAGATACGCAGTATTTT
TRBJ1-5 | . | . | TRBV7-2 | CASSRSTGGGNQPQHF | TGTGCCAGCAGCCGGAGTACAGGTGGTGGCAATCAGCCCCAGCATTTT
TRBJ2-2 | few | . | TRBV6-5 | CASSLLLTHTGELFF | TGTGCCAGCAGTTTACTTTTAACCCATACCGGGGAGCTGTTTTTT